The clone carrying this T cell receptor beta chain is judged large. The data were produced by immunoSEQ multiplex PCR, yet TCRdb's version contains in-frame clones alone and is incomplete. Found here are over 1,500 clones, about 70% of them singletons; the top ten hold less than 25%. The length of the CDR3 is 13 residues. CDR1 and CDR2 from the germline V gene are MNHEY and SMNVEV (reference sequence). Trimming shortened V by 1 base and J by 8 bases, and 11 bases separated the two germline ends. This sample stems from a study of tissue T cells after allogeneic stem cell transplantation. The chain uses TRBV27 and TRBJ1-2; D perhaps matches TRBD1 (5 bases). This TCR derives from a female donor at least 60 years old with lung cancer. Material: tissue from the stomach, obtained at autopsy. The CDR3 loop reads CASSLFSGSGYTF. In nucleotides, the CDR3 is TGTGCCAGCAGTTTATTTTCAGGGAGCGGCTACACCTTC.